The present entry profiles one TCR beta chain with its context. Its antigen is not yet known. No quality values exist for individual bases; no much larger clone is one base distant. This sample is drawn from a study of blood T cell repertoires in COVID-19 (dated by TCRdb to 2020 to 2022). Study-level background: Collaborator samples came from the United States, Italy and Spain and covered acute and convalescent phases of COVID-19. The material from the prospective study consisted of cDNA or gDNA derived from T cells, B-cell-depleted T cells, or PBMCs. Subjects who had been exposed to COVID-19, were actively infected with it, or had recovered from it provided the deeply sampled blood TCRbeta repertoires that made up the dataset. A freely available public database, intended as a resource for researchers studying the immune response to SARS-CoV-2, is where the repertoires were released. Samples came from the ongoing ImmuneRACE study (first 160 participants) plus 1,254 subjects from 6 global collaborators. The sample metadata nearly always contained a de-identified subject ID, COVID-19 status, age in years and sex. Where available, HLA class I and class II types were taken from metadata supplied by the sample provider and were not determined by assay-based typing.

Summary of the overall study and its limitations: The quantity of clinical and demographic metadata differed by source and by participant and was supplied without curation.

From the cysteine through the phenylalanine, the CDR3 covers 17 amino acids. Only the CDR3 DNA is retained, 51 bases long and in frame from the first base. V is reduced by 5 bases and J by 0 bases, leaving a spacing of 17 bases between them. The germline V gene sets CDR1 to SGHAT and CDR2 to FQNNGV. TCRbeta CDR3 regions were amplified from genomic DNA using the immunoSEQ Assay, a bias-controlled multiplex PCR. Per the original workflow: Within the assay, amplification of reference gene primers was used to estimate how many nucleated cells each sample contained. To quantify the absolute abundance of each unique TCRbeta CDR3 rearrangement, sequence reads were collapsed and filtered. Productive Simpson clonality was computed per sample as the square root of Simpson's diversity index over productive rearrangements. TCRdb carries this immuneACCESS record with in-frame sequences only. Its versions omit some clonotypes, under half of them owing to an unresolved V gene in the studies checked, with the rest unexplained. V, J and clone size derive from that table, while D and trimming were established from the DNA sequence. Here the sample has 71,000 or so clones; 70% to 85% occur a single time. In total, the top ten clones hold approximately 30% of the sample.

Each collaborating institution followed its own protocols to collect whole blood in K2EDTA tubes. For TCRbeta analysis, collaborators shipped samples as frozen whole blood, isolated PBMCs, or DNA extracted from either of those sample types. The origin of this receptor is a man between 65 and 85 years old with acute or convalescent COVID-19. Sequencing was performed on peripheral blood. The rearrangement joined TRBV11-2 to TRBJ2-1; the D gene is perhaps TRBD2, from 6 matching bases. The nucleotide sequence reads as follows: TGTGCCAGCAGCCTTCCCGGGACTGGAAGCTCCTACAATGAGCAGTTCTTC. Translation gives CASSLPGTGSSYNEQFF.